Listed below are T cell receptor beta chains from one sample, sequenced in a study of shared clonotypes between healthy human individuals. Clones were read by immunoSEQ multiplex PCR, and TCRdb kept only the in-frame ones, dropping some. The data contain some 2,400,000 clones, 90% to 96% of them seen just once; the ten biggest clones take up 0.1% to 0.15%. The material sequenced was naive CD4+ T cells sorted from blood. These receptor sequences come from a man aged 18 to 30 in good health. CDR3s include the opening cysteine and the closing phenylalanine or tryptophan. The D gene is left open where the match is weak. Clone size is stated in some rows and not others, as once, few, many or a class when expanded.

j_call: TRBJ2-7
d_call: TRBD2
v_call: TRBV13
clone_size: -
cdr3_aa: CASSLGRGGLAGPYEQYF
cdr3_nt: TGTGCCAGCAGCTTAGGCAGAGGAGGTCTAGCGGGGCCCTACGAGCAGTACTTC

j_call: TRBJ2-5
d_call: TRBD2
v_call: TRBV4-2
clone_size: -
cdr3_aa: CASSRRTSGGAETQYF
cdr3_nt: TGTGCCAGCAGCCGGAGGACTAGCGGGGGGGCCGAGACCCAGTACTTC

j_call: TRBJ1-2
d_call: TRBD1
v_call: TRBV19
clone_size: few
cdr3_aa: CASSPPGQGNYGYTF
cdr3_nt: TGTGCCAGTAGTCCCCCGGGACAGGGAAACTATGGCTACACCTTC

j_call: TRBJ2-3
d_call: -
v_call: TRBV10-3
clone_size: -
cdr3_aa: CAISEWENLSTDTQYF
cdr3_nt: TGTGCCATCAGTGAGTGGGAGAATCTTAGCACAGATACGCAGTATTTT

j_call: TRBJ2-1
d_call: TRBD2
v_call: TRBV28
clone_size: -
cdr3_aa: CASSLLTSGDNEQFF
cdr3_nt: TGTGCCAGCAGTTTACTCACTAGCGGGGACAATGAGCAGTTCTTC

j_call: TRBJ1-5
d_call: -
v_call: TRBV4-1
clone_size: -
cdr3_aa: CASSEQGGDSNQPQHF
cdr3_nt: TGCGCCAGCAGCGAACAGGGAGGGGATAGCAATCAGCCCCAGCATTTT

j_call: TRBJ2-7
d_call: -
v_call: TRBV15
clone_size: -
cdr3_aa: CATSRASLGAFLPNEQYF
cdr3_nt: TGTGCCACCAGCAGAGCATCGTTGGGGGCTTTTCTCCCGAACGAGCAGTACTTC

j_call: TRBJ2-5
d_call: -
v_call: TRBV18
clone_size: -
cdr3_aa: CASSPNTLETQYF
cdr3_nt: TGTGCCAGCTCACCAAACACTCTGGAGACCCAGTACTTC

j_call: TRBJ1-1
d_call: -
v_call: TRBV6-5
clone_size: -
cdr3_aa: CASSQENRNTEAFF
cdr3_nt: TGTGCCAGCAGCCAAGAGAACCGGAACACTGAAGCTTTCTTT

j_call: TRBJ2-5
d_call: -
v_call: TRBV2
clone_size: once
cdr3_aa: CASSEASRETQYF
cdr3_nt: TGTGCCAGCAGTGAAGCTTCTCGTGAGACCCAGTACTTC

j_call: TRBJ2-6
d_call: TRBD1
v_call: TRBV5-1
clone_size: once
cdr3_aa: CASSQRTGLSGANVLTF
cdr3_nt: TGCGCCAGCAGCCAGAGGACAGGGCTCTCTGGGGCCAACGTCCTGACTTTC

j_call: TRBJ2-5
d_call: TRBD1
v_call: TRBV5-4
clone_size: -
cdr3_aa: CASSLPGGETQYF
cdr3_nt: TGTGCCAGCAGCTTGCCAGGGGGAGAGACCCAGTACTTC

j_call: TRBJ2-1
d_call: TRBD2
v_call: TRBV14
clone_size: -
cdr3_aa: CASSPLGRGAVNEQFF
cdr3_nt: TGTGCCAGCAGCCCCCTAGGGCGGGGGGCAGTTAATGAGCAGTTCTTC

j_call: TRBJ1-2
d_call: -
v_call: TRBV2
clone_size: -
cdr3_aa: CASSDRDAQAPNYGYTF
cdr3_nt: TGTGCCAGCAGTGATAGGGACGCACAGGCGCCTAACTATGGCTACACCTTC

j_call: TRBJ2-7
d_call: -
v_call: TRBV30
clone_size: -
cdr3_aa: CAWSVVRDDEQYF
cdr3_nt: TGTGCCTGGAGTGTAGTCCGCGACGACGAGCAGTACTTC

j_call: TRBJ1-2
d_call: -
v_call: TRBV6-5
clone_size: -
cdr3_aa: CASKKDPSSDYGYTF
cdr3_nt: TGTGCCAGCAAAAAGGACCCCTCGTCCGACTATGGCTACACCTTC

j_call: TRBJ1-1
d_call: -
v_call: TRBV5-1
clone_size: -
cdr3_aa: CASREQGNTEAFF
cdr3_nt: TGCGCCAGCAGAGAACAGGGGAACACTGAAGCTTTCTTT

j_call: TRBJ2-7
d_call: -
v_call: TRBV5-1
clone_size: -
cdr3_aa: CASSFTTIPSYEQYF
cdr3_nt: TGCGCCAGCAGCTTTACCACCATTCCTTCCTACGAGCAGTACTTC

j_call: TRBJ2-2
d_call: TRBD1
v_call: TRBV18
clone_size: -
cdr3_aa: CASSPRTGFGELFF
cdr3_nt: TGTGCCAGCTCACCACGGACAGGGTTCGGGGAGCTGTTTTTT

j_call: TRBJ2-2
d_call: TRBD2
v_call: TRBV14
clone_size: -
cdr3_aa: CASRKAGVGTGELFF
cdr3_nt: TGTGCCAGCAGGAAAGCGGGAGTGGGCACCGGGGAGCTGTTTTTT

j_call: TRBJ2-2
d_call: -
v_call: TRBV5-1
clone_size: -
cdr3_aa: CASSLYGPPLPGELFF
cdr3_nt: TGCGCCAGCAGCTTGTACGGGCCTCCATTGCCCGGGGAGCTGTTTTTT

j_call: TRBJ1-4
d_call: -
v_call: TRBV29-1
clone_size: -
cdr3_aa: CSVRWTSTNEKLFF
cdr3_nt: TGCAGCGTTCGGTGGACATCAACTAATGAAAAACTGTTTTTT